The next 14 T cell receptor beta chains were all read from a single sample in a study of human T cells and chemical hapten exposure. TCRdb ran MiXCR on the RACE reads and lists one entry per CDR3 protein. Among 82,000 or so distinct CDR3 sequences listed, about an eighth were seen once. Described time point: patch test 3, about 24 weeks after DPC sensitization. Treatment indicated: therapeutic diphenylcyclopropenone sensitization with weekly scalp DPC. The sequencing used whole blood, collected in connection with sensitization to the hapten diphenylcyclopropenone (DPC). The origin of the receptors is a woman aged 50 to 60 with alopecia areata. Some clones in this sample may be carry-over from other donors' samples.

There are a few counts of this clonotype. CDR3 nucleotides: TGTGCCAGCAGTTCAGGACAGGCCCAAGGAGATACGCAGTATTTT. Translating gives CASSSGQAQGDTQYF. The rearrangement uses TRBV12-3 or TRBV12-4 and TRBJ2-3; TRBD1 matches at 7 bases. The V and J ends lost 4 bases and 5 bases, in that order; junction bases with no gene match: 9. The length of the CDR3 is 15 residues.

The table lists this clonotype with a few counts. The chain is built from TRBV21-1 and TRBJ2-7; the DNA was not compared with TRBD2, the D call given in the table. TRBV21-1 is a pseudogene. CDR3 length equals 11 residues. As DNA, the CDR3 is TGTGCCAGCAGCTCTAGCCACGAGCAGTACTTC. Translated: CASSSSHEQYF.

This clonotype occurred a few times. This chain uses TRBV12-3 or TRBV12-4 with TRBJ1-4, with a weak D call TRBD1 (6 bases). Deletions cut 5 bases from V and 8 bases from J, with 15 bases between. CDR3 length equals 14 residues. For the CDR3, the DNA is TGTGCCAGCAGTCCGAGGGGGGAGAAGGAAAAACTGTTTTTT. This sequence encodes CASSPRGEKEKLFF.

The sample holds many counts of this clonotype. V is TRBV5-1 and J is TRBJ2-1; TRBD2 matches 9 bases. The V gene's germline CDR1 is SGHRS and CDR2 YFSETQ. V shed 3 bases and J 9 bases; nucleotides not matched to a gene: 13. This CDR3 contains 16 residues. Here the CDR3 reads CASSSPSGMMLGEQFF. DNA of the CDR3: TGCGCCAGCAGCTCCCCTAGCGGGATGATGCTCGGTGAGCAGTTCTTC.

The rearrangement joins TRBV11-3 to TRBJ2-1; D may be TRBD1 or TRBD2 (5 bases each). Germline CDR1 SGHNT, CDR2 YENEEA. The V end was cut by 1 base, the J end by 12 bases, with 13 bases between. This CDR3 spans 13 amino acids. The CDR3 loop is CASSLGYRDRQFF. The DNA for the CDR3 is TGTGCCAGCAGCTTAGGATACCGGGACCGGCAGTTCTTC.

This clonotype was seen a handful of times. The gene calls are TRBV10-2 and TRBJ2-3; 8 bases are a match to TRBD1. This CDR3 spans 15 amino acids. CDR1 is WSHSY, CDR2 SAAADI, per germline. V dropped 6 bases and J dropped 4; count of bases not matched to a gene: 9. Written as DNA, the CDR3 is TGCGCCAGCAGCCCCGACAGGGGCGCCGCAGATACGCAGTATTTT. As protein: CASSPDRGAADTQYF.

CDR3 DNA: TGCAGCGCCGGCGTGACAGGGAACTATGGCTACACCTTC. This sequence encodes CSAGVTGNYGYTF. This rearrangement joins TRBV29-1 to TRBJ1-2, with 7 bases lining up with TRBD1. V gave up 7 bases and J gave up 2 bases; unmatched junction bases: 7. The length of the CDR3 is 13 residues. Germline CDR1 reads SQVTM; CDR2 reads ANQGSEA.

This clonotype was counted ten times or more. V gene TRBV3-1 combines with J gene TRBJ2-1; perhaps D is TRBD1 or TRBD2 (5 bases each). Germline CDR1 and CDR2: LGHDT and YNNKEL (reference sequence). Trimming removed 0 bases from V and 8 bases from J, with 14 bases in between. This CDR3 comprises 15 residues. CDR3 bases: TGTGCCAGCAGCCAAGAAAATCGGGGCTGGGATGAGCAGTTCTTC. Translated: CASSQENRGWDEQFF.

Many counts were recorded for this clonotype. The chain combines TRBV7-7 with TRBJ2-6; D remains unclear. The germline V gene encodes CDR1 SSHAT and CDR2 FNYEAQ (reference sequence). V was clipped by 5 bases and J by 0 bases, with 14 bases between them. This CDR3 contains 17 residues. CDR3 residues: CASSPGPRSSGANVLTF. The CDR3 DNA follows: TGTGCCAGCAGCCCAGGCCCCAGATCCTCTGGGGCCAACGTCCTGACTTTC. The whole variable domain, filled in from reference TRBV7-7 and TRBJ2-6, reads GAGVSQSPRYKVTKRGQDVTLRCDPISSHATLYWYQQALGQGPEFLTYFNYEAQPDKSGLPSDRFSAERPEGSISTLTIQRTEQRDSAMYRCASSPGPRSSGANVLTFGAGSRLTVL.

This sequence joins TRBV7-8 and TRBJ1-1; 8 bases align to TRBD1. The germline V gene encodes CDR1 SGHVS and CDR2 FQNEAQ. After removal of 0 bases from V and 4 bases from J, the junction contained 10 bases not matched to a gene. The CDR3 length is 17 residues. DNA for the CDR3: TGTGCCAGCAGCTTAGCTGGCCAGGGGGCGCCGGGCACTGAAGCTTTCTTT. As protein: CASSLAGQGAPGTEAFF.

At least ten counts were recorded for this clonotype. CDR3 amino acids: CASSFGGNQPQHF. The DNA of the CDR3 is TGTGCCAGCAGTTTCGGGGGAAACCAGCCCCAGCATTTT. The chain employs TRBV12-3 or TRBV12-4 and TRBJ1-5; possibly TRBD1 for D (5 bases). Trimming pared 3 bases from V and 7 bases from J, leaving 10 bases between. This CDR3 contains 13 residues.

This clonotype showed up just a few times. The chain is built from TRBV7-2 and TRBJ1-5; D is undetermined. This CDR3 spans 15 amino acids. The germline gives CDR1 SGHTA, CDR2 FQGNSA. Trimming took 1 base from V and 1 from J, leaving 8 bases between them. DNA for the CDR3: TGTGCCAGCAGCTTAGATCGCATAAGCAATCAGCCCCAGCATTTT. Protein sequence: CASSLDRISNQPQHF.

This clonotype was counted ten times or more. This chain links TRBV6-1 with TRBJ2-2; TRBD2 might be the D (6 bases). Germline assignment: CDR1 MNHNS and CDR2 SASEGT. This CDR3 has 14 residues. Trimming cost V 5 bases and J 1 base, with 8 bases left between them. CDR3 protein: CASSPSVNTGELFF. The CDR3 bases are TGTGCCAGCAGTCCTAGCGTGAACACCGGGGAGCTGTTTTTT.

The sample holds many counts of this clonotype. The chain links TRBV6-5 to TRBJ2-1; 10 bases match TRBD2. Trimming cost V 6 bases and J 4 bases; bases outside gene matches: 6. The CDR3 has 15 residues. CDR1 and CDR2 (germline): MNHEY, SVGAGI. CDR3: CASSHRTSGYNEQFF. The CDR3 DNA reads TGTGCCAGCAGCCACCGGACTAGCGGATACAATGAGCAGTTCTTC.